This entry lists 25 T cell receptor beta chains sequenced from one sample in a study of T-cell reconstitution after alpha-beta-depleted transplantation in children. Molecular barcoding with unique molecular identifiers was used for the TCRbeta library. TCRdb reprocessed the PCR reads with MiXCR, giving one entry per CDR3 protein. The sample has about 230,000 distinct CDR3 sequences; about 8.8% are singletons. Sequencing was performed on PBMCs from the stem cell graft donor, taken from the stem cell graft. The receptors originated from a human donor who donated a stem cell graft to a child with SCID.

The table lists this clonotype with many counts. The J gene is TRBJ1-2, the V gene TRBV5-1, with D perhaps TRBD1 (6 bases). In germline, CDR1 is SGHRS, CDR2 YFSETQ. CDR3 length: 16 amino acids. V lost 2 bases and J lost 4, with 18 bases in between. The CDR3 region has the DNA TGCGCCAGCAGCTTCGGGCCCAGGGGTGAGGGCTATGGCTACACCTTC. The encoded protein is CASSFGPRGEGYGYTF. The variable domain in full, completed from reference TRBV5-1 and TRBJ1-2, reads KAGVTQTPRYLIKTRGQQVTLSCSPISGHRSVSWYQQTPGQGLQFLFEYFSETQRNKGNFPGRFSGRQFSNSRSEMNVSTLELGDSALYLCASSFGPRGEGYGYTFGSGTRLTVV.

This clonotype was picked up a small number of times. The chain carries TRBV4-1 and TRBJ1-6; maybe TRBD1 (5 bases). Germline CDR1 is MGHRA and CDR2 is YSYEKL. The CDR3 consists of 15 residues. Trimming cost V 1 base and J 7 bases, with 11 bases left between them. The CDR3 DNA sequence: TGCGCCAGCAGCCAAGTGAGTTCAGGGAATTCACCCCTCCACTTT. Amino acids: CASSQVSSGNSPLHF.

Many counts were recorded for this clonotype. The chain uses TRBV3-1 and TRBJ2-1; maybe TRBD1 (6 bases). CDR3 length: 14 amino acids. V gave up 4 bases and J gave up 7 bases, with 14 bases separating them. Germline values: CDR1 LGHDT, CDR2 YNNKEL (reference sequence). CDR3 loop: CASSPLGGRNEQFF. The CDR3 coding sequence is TGTGCCAGCAGCCCTCTTGGGGGCCGGAATGAGCAGTTCTTC.

In its sample, this clonotype was seen many times. The chain is built from TRBV5-1 and TRBJ1-4; 8 nucleotides match TRBD1. With 6 bases clipped from V and 3 bases from J, the junction kept 4 bases outside the gene matches. The CDR3 runs 14 residues. The germline gives CDR1 SGHRS, CDR2 YFSETQ. The CDR3 DNA reads as TGCGCCAGCACCCAGGGGGCCGCTAATGAAAAACTGTTTTTT. Translating gives CASTQGAANEKLFF.

This clonotype was recorded a few times. The CDR3 nucleotides read TGTGCCAGCAGCCTTATGGGGGGCCACTACGAGCAGTACTTC. Protein sequence: CASSLMGGHYEQYF. V and J are TRBV3-1 and TRBJ2-7; possibly TRBD1 or TRBD2 for D (6 bases each). Between the trimmed V and J ends, which lost 4 bases and 3 bases, there was a span of 13 bases. This CDR3 region has 14 residues. Germline CDR1 and CDR2: LGHDT and YNNKEL (reference sequence).

This clonotype came up many times. The chain combines TRBV20-1 with TRBJ1-2; D gene ambiguous. Germline CDR1 and CDR2: DFQATT and SNEGSKA (reference sequence). V dropped 5 bases and J dropped 6 bases, with 19 bases sitting between them. The CDR3 extends over 14 amino acids. CDR3 nucleotide sequence: TGCAGTGCTCCGCCAGGTCGGGAAGTCCATGGCTACACCTTC. Translating gives CSAPPGREVHGYTF.

This clonotype was counted many times. V and J are TRBV4-1 and TRBJ2-1, with 7 bases identical to TRBD2. The CDR3 sequence is 15 residues long. After removal of 8 bases from V and 0 bases from J, the junction contained 7 bases not matched to a gene. Germline lookup yields CDR1 MGHRA and CDR2 YSYEKL. The CDR3 region is CASRSSGGSYNEQFF. In nucleotides, the CDR3 is TGCGCCAGCCGATCCTCGGGGGGCTCCTACAATGAGCAGTTCTTC.

This clonotype occurred many times. The chain recombines TRBV5-1 with TRBJ1-2; TRBD1 matches 9 bases. With 3 bases clipped from V and 3 bases from J, the junction kept 6 bases outside the gene matches. The length of the CDR3 is 15 residues. The germline V gene encodes CDR1 SGHRS and CDR2 YFSETQ. The CDR3 loop reads CASSYKQGADYGYTF. For the CDR3, the DNA is TGCGCCAGCAGCTACAAACAGGGGGCGGACTATGGCTACACCTTC.

Notes on this clonotype: This may stem from a read error, because a much larger clone lies one nucleotide away. This sequence joins TRBV7-9 and TRBJ2-7; possible D gene TRBD1, 5 bases. The J call could be wrong; TRBJ2-1 is a better fit for the DNA end. Germline V gives CDR1 SEHNR, CDR2 FQNEAQ (reference sequence). CDR3 length: 13 residues. DNA of the CDR3: TGTGCCAGCAGCCAATCCTACCAGGGCGAGCAGTTCTTC. Encoded protein: CASSQSYQGEQFF.

This clonotype occurred a few times. The chain links TRBV28 to TRBJ2-2; 9 bases are a match to TRBD1. The CDR3 loop spans 15 amino acids. The germline V gene has CDR1 MDHEN and CDR2 SYDVKM. J lost 3 bases, V lost 6 bases, and 5 bases had no gene match. The CDR3 protein is CASRTGQGYTGELFF. For the CDR3, the DNA is TGTGCCAGCAGAACGGGACAGGGTTACACCGGGGAGCTGTTTTTT.

This clonotype occurred many times. The chain combines TRBV7-9 with TRBJ2-3; 8 bases align to TRBD2. This CDR3 is 15 amino acids long. The V segment lost 0 bases and the J segment 1 base; nucleotides outside the gene matches: 0. CDR1 is SEHNR, CDR2 FQNEAQ, per germline (reference sequence). CDR3 DNA: TGTGCCAGCAGCTTAGCTAGCGGGGGCACAGATACGCAGTATTTT. This gives the protein CASSLASGGTDTQYF. The variable domain in full, completed from reference TRBV7-9 and TRBJ2-3, reads DTGVSQNPRHKITKRGQNVTFRCDPISEHNRLYWYRQTLGQGPEFLTYFQNEAQLEKSRLLSDRFSAERPKGSFSTLEIQRTEQGDSAMYLCASSLASGGTDTQYFGPGTRLTVL.

Ten or more counts support this clonotype. The chain combines TRBV20-1 with TRBJ2-2, with 15 nucleotides matching TRBD2. This CDR3 is built from 17 residues. Germline assignment: CDR1 DFQATT and CDR2 SNEGSKA (reference sequence). V shed 3 bases and J 6 bases; nucleotides not matched to a gene: 8. This chain's CDR3 is CSASGLAGGLVPGELFF. The CDR3 nucleotides read TGCAGTGCTAGTGGACTAGCGGGGGGGCTCGTCCCCGGGGAGCTGTTTTTT.

This clonotype was observed at least ten times. The chain is built from TRBV12-3 or TRBV12-4 and TRBJ2-3, with 12 bases fitting TRBD2. The CDR3 is made up of 15 amino acids. With 5 bases clipped from V and 7 bases from J, the junction kept 7 bases outside the gene matches. Written as DNA, the CDR3 is TGTGCCAGCAGTCCCCTAGCGGGGGGGCCATATACGCAGTATTTT. Amino acid sequence: CASSPLAGGPYTQYF.

Many counts were recorded for this clonotype. The CDR3 DNA is TGTGCCAGCAGCTTGTTAGGTGGTGTTTTAGATAATTCACCCCTCCACTTT. The encoded protein is CASSLLGGVLDNSPLHF. The chain has TRBV5-6 and TRBJ1-6, with D unresolved. The germline V and J ends were trimmed by 1 base and 5 bases, with 16 bases remaining between them. The CDR3 covers 17 residues. The V gene's germline CDR1 is SGHDT and CDR2 YYEEEE.

This clonotype was detected many times. The chain is built from TRBV7-3 and TRBJ2-3; tentatively, D is TRBD2 (5 bases). CDR1 is SGHTA and CDR2 is FQGTGA in the germline V gene. The V end was cut by 0 bases, the J end by 4 bases, with 14 bases between. The CDR3 has 16 amino acids. CDR3 in DNA: TGTGCCAGCAGCTTAACCCCCCAAGTGGGAGCAGATACGCAGTATTTT. Translation: CASSLTPQVGADTQYF.

This clonotype was picked up many times. V gene TRBV10-3 combines with J gene TRBJ1-1; TRBD1 might be the D (6 bases). V was trimmed by 9 bases and J by 4 bases, leaving 15 bases between them. Germline V gives CDR1 ENHRY, CDR2 SYGVKD. This CDR3 is 13 amino acids long. CDR3 bases: TGTGCCATAGGGGGGATGTGGAGCACTGAAGCTTTCTTT. Encoded protein: CAIGGMWSTEAFF.

Ten or more counts support this clonotype. This chain links TRBV5-6 with TRBJ1-3; no firm D call. There are 15 residues in the CDR3. Trimming left V 1 base short and J 2 bases short, with 10 bases between. CDR1 and CDR2 from the germline V gene are SGHDT and YYEEEE. CDR3 nucleotides: TGTGCCAGCAGCTTGACCGGCTCTGCTGGAAACACCATATATTTT. Translating it yields CASSLTGSAGNTIYF.

This clonotype was detected many times. CDR3 in amino acids: CASRGPGSNQPQHF. CDR3 sequence (DNA): TGTGCCAGCAGGGGACCCGGGAGCAATCAGCCCCAGCATTTT. V usage is TRBV12-3 or TRBV12-4 and J usage is TRBJ1-5; D might be TRBD1 (5 bases). V lost 6 bases and J 1 base, leaving 10 bases between the germline ends. This CDR3 comprises 14 residues.

This clonotype appeared many times. This chain links TRBV6-1 with TRBJ1-3; D ambiguous. This CDR3 has 14 amino acids. V was cut by 4 bases and J by 0 bases, with 7 bases left in between. Germline CDR1 MNHNS, CDR2 SASEGT. The CDR3 nucleotides read TGTGCCAGCAGTGGGACTACCTCTGGAAACACCATATATTTT. Its translation: CASSGTTSGNTIYF.

Comment on this clonotype: Just one base apart from a much larger clone, this may be a read error. The V call is TRBV3-1, the J call TRBJ2-2; the match to TRBD1 covers 7 bases. The CDR3 covers 17 residues. The V gene's germline CDR1 is LGHDT and CDR2 YNNKEL (reference sequence). CDR3 in DNA: TGTGCCACCAGCCTATTCATGGACAGGATGAACACCGGGGAGCTGTTTTTT. The encoded protein is CATSLFMDRMNTGELFF.

This clonotype has ten or more counts. V gene TRBV5-1 combines with J gene TRBJ2-2; D is tentatively TRBD1 or TRBD2 (6 bases each). The V gene lost 10 bases and the J gene lost 0 bases, with 25 bases spanning the gap. The CDR3 contains 18 residues. CDR1 is SGHRS and CDR2 is YFSETQ in the germline V gene. CDR3 DNA sequence: TGCGCCCCCTCCTTACGGGGGCGGTTGATCGCGAACACCGGGGAGCTGTTTTTT. This codes for CAPSLRGRLIANTGELFF.

This clonotype was counted at least ten times. The genes are TRBV5-6 and TRBJ2-1; D gene ambiguous. CDR3 length: 11 residues. Germline V CDR1 and CDR2: SGHDT, YYEEEE. V was trimmed by 2 bases and J by 8 bases, leaving 5 bases between them. The CDR3 DNA reads TGTGCCAGCAGCTTTCAATATGAGCAGTTCTTC. Its translation: CASSFQYEQFF.

This chain connects TRBV7-2 to TRBJ2-3; 7 bases match TRBD1. From germline, CDR1 is SGHTA and CDR2 FQGNSA. CDR3 length: 15 residues. V was clipped by 6 bases and J by 2 bases; unmatched bases: 8. CDR3 sequence reads: CASRTTGRSTDTQYF. CDR3 DNA sequence: TGTGCCAGCAGGACGACAGGGCGCTCCACAGATACGCAGTATTTT.

Ten or more counts support this clonotype. CDR3 protein: CASSYSGTGTDTQYF. CDR3 bases: TGTGCCAGCAGTTACTCCGGGACAGGCACAGATACGCAGTATTTT. This sequence joins TRBV6-5 and TRBJ2-3, with 7 nucleotides matching TRBD1. This CDR3 has 15 residues. V dropped 0 bases and J dropped 1; count of bases not matched to a gene: 1. The germline V gene has CDR1 MNHEY and CDR2 SVGAGI.

This clonotype appeared many times. V gene TRBV7-2 combines with J gene TRBJ2-3; TRBD2 agrees at 9 bases. The CDR3 contains 14 residues. Per germline, CDR1 SGHTA and CDR2 FQGNSA. J lost 6 bases, V lost 5 bases, and 6 bases had no gene match. Written as DNA, the CDR3 is TGTGCCAGCAGCCCAGGACTAGCGTGGGATACGCAGTATTTT. Translation gives CASSPGLAWDTQYF.